The entry that follows covers one T cell receptor beta chain sequence. As yet, its antigen is unknown. RNA, once extracted, was reverse transcribed into cDNA for use as the sequencing template. TCRdb's copy holds only in-frame clones and misses some; the assay was immunoSEQ multiplex PCR. The sample lists 250,000 to 350,000 clones, roughly 60% seen once, with 0.75% to 0.95% in the top ten. Noted treatment: oral pan-JAK inhibitor, 5-10 mg twice daily. CDR1 and CDR2 from the germline V gene are SGHNT and YYREEE (reference sequence). The CDR3 runs to 13 residues. Trimming removed 3 bases from V and 2 bases from J, with 8 bases in between. These data come from a study of CD8+ T cells in alopecia areata. Across the whole study: Treated patients took oral tofacitinib at 5 to 10 mg twice daily. Study conclusions and caveats: In scalp samples, resident alphabeta T cells of normal skin are also sequenced.

This sequence joins TRBV5-4 and TRBJ2-5; D remains unclear. This TCR came from a human donor with alopecia areata. This material consisted of CD4+ T cells sorted from blood, taken around week 54, from a patient treated with tofacitinib. CDR3 coding DNA: TGTGCCAGCAGCTCATTAGAACAAGAGACCCAGTACTTC. This translates into CASSSLEQETQYF.